One sample yielded the 11 T cell receptor beta chains listed below, sequenced in a study of tumor and adjacent non-tumor tissue in lung cancer. The template was RNA from unsorted bulk tissue. Three rounds of nested PCR, following a modified ARM-PCR protocol, produced the TCRbeta library. TCRdb fed the multiplex PCR reads into MiXCR, producing one record per CDR3 protein. The sample yields some 100,000 distinct CDR3 sequences, roughly 73% seen once. The sequenced material came from lung tumor tissue. Every receptor here comes from a woman in her sixties with non-small cell lung cancer.

A remark on this clonotype: This clone may be a read error of a much larger clone one base away. The V and J genes are TRBV6-1 and TRBJ2-7; 7 bases are shared with TRBD1. The CDR3 is 15 residues long. V lost 10 bases, J lost 1 base, and 13 bases stayed unmatched. Germline V gene sequence: CDR1 MNHNS, CDR2 SASEGT. The CDR3 DNA reads as TGTGCCACCCAAAATTCCGAGACAGGGTCCTACGAGCAGTACTTC. Translated: CATQNSETGSYEQYF.

Of note for this clonotype: Its ends do not fully match the called genes, so a read error is possible. This rearrangement joins TRBV11-2 to TRBJ2-7; perhaps TRBD1 as D (6 bases). This CDR3 is 14 amino acids long. Germline CDR1 is SGHAT and CDR2 is FQNNGV. DNA of the CDR3: TGTGCCAGCAGCGTAGACAGGTTATACTACGATCAGTACTTC. As protein: CASSVDRLYYDQYF.

In its sample, this clonotype was seen once. Mismatch with germline at one junction end may stem from a read error. The J gene is TRBJ2-5, the V gene TRBV11-3; TRBD1 matches at 12 bases. This CDR3 has 16 residues. Germline CDR1 is SGHNT and CDR2 is YENEEA. For the CDR3, the DNA is TGCGCCAGCAGCTCCGACGGGACAGGGGGCTTAGAGACCCGGTACTTC. Encoded protein: CASSSDGTGGLETRYF.

This clonotype was seen just once. A read error is possible here, since a much larger clone lies one base away. This chain uses TRBV28 with TRBJ2-7, with D uncertain. The CDR3 has 12 amino acids. Germline V gene sequence: CDR1 MDHEN, CDR2 SYDVKM. V was clipped by 4 bases and J by 2 bases, with 6 bases between them. CDR3 region: CASSSLTYEQYF. CDR3 in DNA: TGTGCCAGCAGTTCCTTAACCTACGAGCAGTACTTC.

The rearrangement uses TRBV11-1 and TRBJ2-2, with TRBD2 matching over 12 bases. The V segment lost 5 bases and the J segment 17 bases; nucleotides outside the gene matches: 21. The CDR3 consists of 17 residues. The V gene's germline CDR1 is SGHAT and CDR2 FQDESV (reference sequence). CDR3: CASSPRLAGESTGCCFF. For the CDR3, the DNA is TGTGCCAGCAGCCCGCGACTAGCGGGAGAATCCACTGGGTGCTGTTTTTTT.

The V call is TRBV14, the J call TRBJ2-3; D unclear. The V end was cut by 0 bases, the J end by 3 bases, with 16 bases between. This CDR3 is built from 17 residues. Germline V gene data show CDR1 as SGHDN and CDR2 as FVKESK. CDR3 sequence reads: CASSQEWRHGMTDTQYF. CDR3 bases: TGTGCCAGCAGCCAAGAATGGAGACATGGGATGACAGATACGCAGTATTTT.

This clonotype was seen repeatedly, ten times or more. The V gene is TRBV6-1, the J gene TRBJ2-5, with 9 positions matching TRBD1. The CDR3 is made up of 14 amino acids. The trim removed 1 base at V and 4 bases at J, leaving 1 base unmatched. From germline, CDR1 is MNHNS and CDR2 SASEGT. CDR3 region: CASSEDRGPETQYF. The CDR3, as DNA: TGTGCCAGCAGTGAAGACAGGGGGCCAGAGACCCAGTACTTC.

The chain joins TRBV11-2 to TRBJ2-7, with TRBD1 identical over 7 bases. Unmatched junction bases numbered 12, after V lost 10 bases and J lost 3 bases. The germline V gene encodes CDR1 SGHAT and CDR2 FQNNGV. This CDR3 has 14 residues. The CDR3 loop reads CAISYRDRGYEQYF. In DNA form, the CDR3 reads TGTGCCATTAGCTACCGGGACAGAGGCTACGAGCAGTACTTC. Using reference TRBV11-2 and TRBJ2-7 for the parts outside the CDR3, the full variable domain is EAGVAQSPRYKIIEKRQSVAFWCNPISGHATLYWYQQILGQGPKLLIQFQNNGVVDDSQLPKDRFSAERLKGVDSTLKIQPAKLEDSAVYLCAISYRDRGYEQYFGPGTRLTVT.

In regard to this clonotype: The junction and the germline gene differ at one end; a read error may be behind it. The rearrangement uses TRBV4-3 and TRBJ2-5, with TRBD2 as a possible D gene (5 bases). Germline CDR1 and CDR2: LGHNA and YSLEER. This CDR3 region has 15 residues. The CDR3 DNA reads as TGCGTCAGCAGCCGACGCCGGGATTCACAAGAGACCCAGTACTTC. This sequence encodes CVSSRRRDSQETQYF.

The gene calls are TRBV6-1 and TRBJ2-7; 8 bases align to TRBD2. The CDR3 runs 13 residues. The germline CDR1 and CDR2 sequences are MNHNS and SASEGT. Unmatched junction bases numbered 12, after V lost 10 bases and J lost 7 bases. The DNA of the CDR3 is TGTGCCATTGACAAAGCGGGGGTCCAGGAGCAGTACTTC. As protein: CAIDKAGVQEQYF.

This clonotype has a single count. This chain links TRBV11-2 with TRBJ2-7; the D gene is possibly TRBD1 (5 bases). This CDR3 region has 14 residues. Germline values: CDR1 SGHAT, CDR2 FQNNGV. Written as DNA, the CDR3 is TGTGTTAGCAGCTTATCCACCGTGACAGCCGAGCAGTACTTC. This encodes CVSSLSTVTAEQYF.